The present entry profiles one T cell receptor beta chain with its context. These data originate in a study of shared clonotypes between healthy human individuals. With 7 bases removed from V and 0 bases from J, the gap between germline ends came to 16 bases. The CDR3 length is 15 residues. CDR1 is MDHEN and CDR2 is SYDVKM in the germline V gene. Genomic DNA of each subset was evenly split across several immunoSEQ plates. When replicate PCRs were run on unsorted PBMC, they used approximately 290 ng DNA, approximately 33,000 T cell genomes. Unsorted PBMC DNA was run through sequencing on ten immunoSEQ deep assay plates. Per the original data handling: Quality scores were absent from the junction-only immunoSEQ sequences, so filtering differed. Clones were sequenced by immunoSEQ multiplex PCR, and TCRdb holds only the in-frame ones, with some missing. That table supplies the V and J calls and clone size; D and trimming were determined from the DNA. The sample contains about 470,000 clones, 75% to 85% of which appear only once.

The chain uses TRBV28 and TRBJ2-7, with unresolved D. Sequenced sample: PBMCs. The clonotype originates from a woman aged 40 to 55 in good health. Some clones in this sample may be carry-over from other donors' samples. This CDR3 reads CASNSRWSASYEQYF. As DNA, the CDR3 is TGTGCCAGCAACTCCCGTTGGAGCGCCTCCTACGAGCAGTACTTC.